The clone carrying this TCR beta chain was recorded many times. The sample originates from a study of early T cells in non-severe SARS-CoV-2 infection. From the 5' RACE reads, TCRdb called clonotypes with MiXCR, one entry per CDR3 protein. The repertoire holds about 80,000 distinct CDR3 sequences, 9.5% to 15% seen once, with less than 20% in the top ten. V was shortened by 5 bases and J by 0 bases, with 25 bases between the two germline ends. This CDR3 comprises 19 residues. Germline CDR1 is MDHEN and CDR2 is SYDVKM. The sample here was whole blood, taken at baseline. The gene calls are TRBV28 and TRBJ1-2, with D tentatively TRBD1 (6 bases). The sequence was collected from an adult who was a healthcare worker with PCR-confirmed SARS-CoV-2 infection or an uninfected control (not recorded which). The donor label of this sample is uncertain. The CDR3 DNA follows: TGTGCCAGCAGTCGCCTGGGAGGGTTAATAGGGGGAACTAACTATGGCTACACCTTC. This translates into CASSRLGGLIGGTNYGYTF.